The source of this T cell receptor (beta chain) is a study of control samples from healthy donors and cancer patients. Sequenced by immunoSEQ multiplex PCR; TCRdb stores in-frame clones only, minus some. The profile shows under 150,000 clones, 89% of them singletons. V was pared by 3 bases and J by 3 bases, with 15 bases between. This CDR3 has 15 residues. Germline V gene lookup returns CDR1 LGHNA and CDR2 YSLEER. Sequenced material: blood. V and J are TRBV4-3 and TRBJ2-7; possibly TRBD1 for D (5 bases). This TCR was sampled from a man under 40 in good health. CDR3 residues: CASSQSVTGLYEQYF. CDR3 in DNA: TGCGCCAGCAGCCAGTCCGTAACAGGCCTCTACGAGCAGTACTTC.